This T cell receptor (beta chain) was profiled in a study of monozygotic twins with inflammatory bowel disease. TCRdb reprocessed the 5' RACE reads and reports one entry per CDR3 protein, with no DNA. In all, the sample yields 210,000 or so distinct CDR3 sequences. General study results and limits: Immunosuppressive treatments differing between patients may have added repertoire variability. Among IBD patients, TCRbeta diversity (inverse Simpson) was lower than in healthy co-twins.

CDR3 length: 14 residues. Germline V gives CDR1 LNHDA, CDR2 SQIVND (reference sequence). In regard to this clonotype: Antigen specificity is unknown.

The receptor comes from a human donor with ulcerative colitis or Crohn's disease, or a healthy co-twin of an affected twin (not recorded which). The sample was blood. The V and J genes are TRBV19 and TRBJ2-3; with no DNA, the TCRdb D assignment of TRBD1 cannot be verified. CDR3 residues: CASSIGAEADTQYF.